This T cell receptor beta chain was sequenced in a study of T cells in Graves' hyperthyroidism and ophthalmopathy. Researchers amplified the TCR beta CDR3 regions from RNA transcripts. Primed by the HTBI set, a first-round RT-PCR was run on the TCR CDR3. A single record per CDR3 protein comes from TCRdb applying MiXCR to the multiplex PCR reads. The sample has roughly 580,000 distinct CDR3 sequences; around 46% are singletons. CDR3 size: 13 residues. CDR1 DFQATT and CDR2 SNEGSKA come from the germline V gene (reference sequence). V gave up 5 bases and J gave up 4 bases, with 12 bases separating them. The sequenced material came from peripheral blood or thyroid tissue (not recorded which). The V and J genes are TRBV20-1 and TRBJ1-5, with a weak D call TRBD1 (5 bases). The source of this sequence is a woman aged 18-30 years with Graves' hyperthyroidism. Here the CDR3 DNA reads TGCAGTGCTTTGACAGAGGAGAATCAGCCCCAGCATTTT. Translating gives CSALTEENQPQHF.